The next 30 T cell receptor beta chains were all read from a single sample in a study of blood T cell repertoires in COVID-19 (dated by TCRdb to 2020 to 2021). Library construction relied on the immunoSEQ multiplex PCR assay. In its TCRdb copy, this immuneACCESS table keeps in-frame sequences only and misses some clones. Where compared with another copy, unresolved V genes explain less than half of these, and the others have no known cause. A total of about 42,000 clones appear in this sample, around nine tenths of them only once. The ten largest clones represent around 19% of the sample. Sample: peripheral blood. The receptors derive from a man between 70 and 80 years old with active COVID-19.

V and J are TRBV6-2 or TRBV6-3 and TRBJ2-7; the D gene is possibly TRBD1 (5 bases). V gave up 2 bases and J gave up 3 bases, with 14 bases separating them. Germline V lookup: CDR1 MNHEY, CDR2 SVGEGT. The CDR3 consists of 15 residues. CDR3 amino acids: CASSYRQGPLYEQYF. CDR3 DNA sequence: TGTGCCAGCAGTTACCGTCAGGGCCCACTCTACGAGCAGTACTTC.

This clone was found once. The genes are TRBV28 and TRBJ2-3; 12 nucleotides match TRBD2. V shed 6 bases, J shed 3 bases, and the junction held 10 bases outside the gene matches. The CDR3 covers 17 residues. The germline V gene encodes CDR1 MDHEN and CDR2 SYDVKM. CDR3 in amino acids: CASSFPETSGRTDTQYF. CDR3 sequence (DNA): TGTGCCAGCAGCTTTCCCGAGACTAGCGGGAGAACAGATACGCAGTATTTT.

V gene TRBV25-1 combines with J gene TRBJ1-3, with D possibly being TRBD1 (5 bases). V was shortened by 6 bases and J by 3 bases, with 9 bases between the two germline ends. CDR3 length equals 13 residues. Germline lookup yields CDR1 MGHDK and CDR2 SYGVNS. The CDR3, as DNA: TGTGCCAGCAGCAGGGTGGGTGGAAACACCATATATTTT. It yields the protein CASSRVGGNTIYF. Drawing the rest from reference TRBV25-1 and TRBJ1-3, the complete variable domain is EADIYQTPRYLVIGTGKKITLECSQTMGHDKMYWYQQDPGMELHLIHYSYGVNSTEKGDLSSESTVSRIRTEHFPLTLESARPSHTSQYLCASSRVGGNTIYFGEGSWLTVV.

The J gene is TRBJ2-5, the V gene TRBV5-1, with 15 positions matching TRBD2. The length of the CDR3 is 17 residues. V was pared by 0 bases and J by 2 bases, with 2 bases of the junction left unmatched. Germline CDR1 and CDR2: SGHRS and YFSETQ. The CDR3 nucleotides are TGCGCCAGCAGCTTGGGCGGACTAGCGGGGGGGCAAGAGACCCAGTACTTC. It yields the protein CASSLGGLAGGQETQYF.

The rearrangement uses TRBV27 and TRBJ1-1, with D perhaps matching TRBD1 (5 bases). The V gene's germline CDR1 is MNHEY and CDR2 SMNVEV (reference sequence). V was cut by 5 bases and J by 4 bases, with 11 bases left in between. This CDR3 contains 13 residues. The CDR3 reads CASSPRGVTEAFF. The CDR3 region has the DNA TGTGCCAGCAGTCCCCGGGGGGTCACTGAAGCTTTCTTT.

V usage is TRBV6-5 and J usage is TRBJ1-2; 10 bases map to TRBD1. Germline V gene data show CDR1 as MNHEY and CDR2 as SVGAGI. V gave up 5 bases and J gave up 8 bases; unmatched junction bases: 11. The CDR3 consists of 15 residues. CDR3 sequence (DNA): TGTGCCAGCAGTCCCCTCACCGACAGGGGGCGAGGCTACACCTTC. Translated, it gives CASSPLTDRGRGYTF.

CDR3 in amino acids: CASSPLGQGNMVATYGYTF. The CDR3 DNA is TGTGCCAGCTCACCCCTGGGACAGGGAAATATGGTCGCCACCTATGGCTACACCTTC. The rearrangement joins TRBV18 to TRBJ1-2, with 9 bases lining up with TRBD1. Trimming cost V 3 bases and J 4 bases; bases outside gene matches: 18. This CDR3 is built from 19 residues. Germline-derived CDR1 and CDR2 are KGHSH and LQKENI.

The rearrangement links TRBV9 to TRBJ1-3; tentative D call: TRBD1 (6 bases). The CDR3 loop spans 16 amino acids. The V gene lost 4 bases and the J gene lost 0 bases, with 14 bases spanning the gap. CDR1 is SGDLS and CDR2 is YYNGEE in the germline V gene. This chain's CDR3 is CASSSGGGTSGNTIYF. Written as DNA, the CDR3 is TGTGCCAGCAGCTCGGGGGGCGGGACCTCTGGAAACACCATATATTTT.

CDR3 residues: CASSGSGGTYNEQFF. CDR3 nucleotide sequence: TGTGCCAGCAGCGGTAGCGGGGGGACCTACAATGAGCAGTTCTTC. V usage is TRBV9 and J usage is TRBJ2-1; 10 nucleotides agree with TRBD2. Germline CDR1 is SGDLS and CDR2 is YYNGEE. J lost 2 bases, V lost 3 bases, and 2 bases had no gene match. There are 15 residues in the CDR3.

In this sample, this clone turned up once. V usage is TRBV5-1 and J usage is TRBJ2-1, with 8 positions matching TRBD2. The CDR3 is 16 amino acids. Germline-derived CDR1 and CDR2 are SGHRS and YFSETQ. The J segment lost 3 bases and the V segment lost 1 base, leaving 6 bases of the junction unmatched. This chain's CDR3 is CASSLSSGSVYNEQFF. As DNA, the CDR3 is TGCGCCAGCAGCTTGTCGAGCGGGAGTGTCTACAATGAGCAGTTCTTC.

The V gene is TRBV28, the J gene TRBJ1-4; TRBD1 agrees at 8 bases. In germline, CDR1 is MDHEN, CDR2 SYDVKM. The CDR3 loop spans 14 amino acids. Losses at the gene ends were 6 bases for V and 6 bases for J; bases not matched to a gene: 6. CDR3 DNA sequence: TGTGCCAGCAGACAACAGGGGGTAGATGAAAAACTGTTTTTT. Amino acids: CASRQQGVDEKLFF. Looking up the rest from reference TRBV28 and TRBJ1-4 gives the full variable domain: DVKVTQSSRYLVKRTGEKVFLECVQDMDHENMFWYRQDPGLGLRLIYFSYDVKMKEKGDIPEGYSVSREKKERFSLILESASTNQTSMYLCASRQQGVDEKLFFGSGTQLSVL.

The genes are TRBV7-3 and TRBJ2-7, with a possible D match to TRBD2 (6 bases). Trimming removed 3 bases from V and 4 bases from J, with 10 bases in between. Germline V gene sequence: CDR1 SGHTA, CDR2 FQGTGA. This CDR3 region has 13 residues. The CDR3 loop reads CASSLGAGYEQYF. The CDR3 DNA sequence: TGTGCCAGCAGCTTGGGCGCGGGGTACGAGCAGTACTTC. Looking up the rest from reference TRBV7-3 and TRBJ2-7 gives the full variable domain: GAGVSQTPSNKVTEKGKYVELRCDPISGHTALYWYRQSLGQGPEFLIYFQGTGAADDSGLPNDRFFAVRPEGSVSTLKIQRTERGDSAVYLCASSLGAGYEQYFGPGTRLTVT.

The rearrangement links TRBV19 to TRBJ2-3; D remains ambiguous. This CDR3 spans 14 amino acids. Looked up from germline, CDR1 is LNHDA and CDR2 is SQIVND (reference sequence). V gave up 6 bases and J gave up 0 bases, with 10 bases separating them. CDR3 coding DNA: TGTGCCAGTAGCGTGACACTTAGCACAGATACGCAGTATTTT. It translates to CASSVTLSTDTQYF.

The chain couples TRBV7-6 to TRBJ1-6, with TRBD1 matching over 10 bases. The germline CDR1 and CDR2 sequences are SGHVS and FNYEAQ. J was trimmed by 10 bases and V by 5 bases; bases with no gene match: 11. The CDR3 totals 16 residues. CDR3 nucleotide sequence: TGTGCCAGCAGCCAGGGACAGGGGCTACTGTTGTCACCCCTCCACTTT. Amino acid sequence: CASSQGQGLLLSPLHF.

The chain recombines TRBV29-1 with TRBJ2-1, with 8 bases that match TRBD2. This CDR3 has 14 residues. Germline CDR1 is SQVTM and CDR2 is ANQGSEA. The V and J ends lost 2 bases and 5 bases, in that order; junction bases with no gene match: 5. The CDR3 is CSVERTSNDNEQFF. The CDR3 DNA sequence: TGCAGCGTTGAAAGGACTAGCAACGACAATGAGCAGTTCTTC.

The chain carries TRBV28 and TRBJ1-6; tentative D call: TRBD1 (5 bases). The ends were cut back, 3 bases at V and 0 bases at J, with 9 bases in the middle. The germline V gene has CDR1 MDHEN and CDR2 SYDVKM. The CDR3 sequence is 16 residues long. CDR3 coding DNA: TGTGCCAGCAGTTTCGACAGTATCTCCTATAATTCACCCCTCCACTTT. Translated, it gives CASSFDSISYNSPLHF.

The rearrangement joins TRBV7-6 to TRBJ2-3; 8 bases line up with TRBD2. Losses at the gene ends were 5 bases for V and 4 bases for J; bases not matched to a gene: 5. Germline lookup yields CDR1 SGHVS and CDR2 FNYEAQ. The CDR3 loop spans 14 amino acids. The CDR3 spells CASSPAGGSDTQYF. Written as DNA, the CDR3 is TGTGCCAGCAGCCCGGCGGGGGGTTCAGATACGCAGTATTTT.

V gene TRBV23-1 combines with J gene TRBJ1-4, with TRBD1 identical over 11 bases. TRBV23-1 belongs to the ORF category, with a function that is uncertain. The CDR3 runs 13 residues. With 8 bases clipped from V and 10 bases from J, the junction kept 6 bases outside the gene matches. CDR3 residues: CASPGQGVGKLFF. CDR3 sequence (DNA): TGCGCCAGCCCGGGACAGGGGGTCGGAAAACTGTTTTTT.

The rearrangement joins TRBV7-2 to TRBJ2-7; 8 nucleotides align to TRBD1. V lost 4 bases, J lost 0 bases, and 8 bases stayed unmatched. Germline V lookup: CDR1 SGHTA, CDR2 FQGNSA. CDR3 length equals 16 residues. This chain's CDR3 is CASSSRWDRPSYEQYF. The CDR3 coding sequence is TGTGCCAGCAGCTCCAGATGGGACAGGCCCTCCTACGAGCAGTACTTC.

The rearrangement joins TRBV4-3 to TRBJ2-6; TRBD1 matches 9 bases. V was pared by 0 bases and J by 1 base, with 1 base of the junction left unmatched. Germline CDR1 reads LGHNA; CDR2 reads YSLEER. The CDR3 extends over 17 amino acids. CDR3 sequence (DNA): TGCGCCAGCAGCCAAGAGGGGACAGGGTCTGGGGCCAACGTCCTGACTTTC. It yields the protein CASSQEGTGSGANVLTF.

Regarding this clone: Other nucleotide sequences in the sample specify the same CDR3. The V and J genes are TRBV6-5 and TRBJ2-7; 9 bases match TRBD1. The germline CDR1 and CDR2 sequences are MNHEY and SVGAGI. The CDR3 is 14 amino acids. Trimming took 2 bases from V and 6 from J; bases not matched to a gene: 5. The CDR3 DNA follows: TGTGCCAGCAGTTACACGGGACAGGGTGCCGAGCAGTACTTC. Protein product: CASSYTGQGAEQYF.

The chain recombines TRBV28 with TRBJ2-2; no clear D gene. Trimming pared 6 bases from V and 3 bases from J, leaving 11 bases between. Germline CDR1 and CDR2: MDHEN and SYDVKM. The CDR3 is made up of 14 amino acids. The CDR3 sequence: CASSYSRYTGELFF. CDR3 in DNA: TGTGCCAGCAGCTATTCCCGCTACACCGGGGAGCTGTTTTTT.

As DNA, the CDR3 is TGTGCCAGCAGCCGCCGGACAGGGCAAGAGACCCAGTACTTC. This encodes CASSRRTGQETQYF. The rearrangement joins TRBV3-1 (or the pseudogene TRBV3-2) to TRBJ2-5; TRBD1 agrees at 8 bases. The CDR3 covers 14 residues. Germline V CDR1 and CDR2: LGHDT, YNNKEL (reference sequence). The V gene end was trimmed by 4 bases and the J gene end by 2 bases; junction bases not matched to a gene: 3.

V usage is TRBV5-4 and J usage is TRBJ2-7; perhaps TRBD2 as D (5 bases). V lost 3 bases and J lost 3, with 16 bases in between. The length of the CDR3 is 15 residues. Germline V CDR1 and CDR2: SGHNT, YYREEE (reference sequence). The CDR3 DNA reads as TGTGCCAGCAGCTCCCGGACTGAGGCTATCTACGAGCAGTACTTC. Translation: CASSSRTEAIYEQYF.

As regards this clone: A read error may account for a junction end that differs from germline. CDR3 in DNA: TGTGCTAGCAGCCCGGGACAGGGCTACGAGCAGTACTTC. This codes for CASSPGQGYEQYF. This chain uses TRBV7-7 with TRBJ2-7, with 9 bases fitting TRBD1. The germline CDR1 and CDR2 sequences are SSHAT and FNYEAQ (reference sequence). This CDR3 has 13 residues.

The genes are TRBV6-5 and TRBJ2-5; TRBD2 matches at 10 bases. V lost 6 bases, J lost 5 bases, and 6 bases stayed unmatched. The V gene's germline CDR1 is MNHEY and CDR2 SVGAGI. The CDR3 spans 14 residues. CDR3 nucleotides: TGTGCCAGCAGGAGACTAGCGGGTTATGAGACCCAGTACTTC. Translated, it gives CASRRLAGYETQYF.

The chain links TRBV2 to TRBJ2-6; D not certain. Trimming removed 6 bases from V and 0 bases from J, with 18 bases in between. The CDR3 sequence is 18 residues long. The germline CDR1 and CDR2 sequences are SNHLY and FYNNEI. The CDR3 DNA follows: TGTGCCAGCAGATTAAACCGGGTTAGAAGCTCTGGGGCCAACGTCCTGACTTTC. This translates into CASRLNRVRSSGANVLTF. Full variable domain (remainder filled in from reference TRBV2 and TRBJ2-6): EPEVTQTPSHQVTQMGQEVILRCVPISNHLYFYWYRQILGQKVEFLVSFYNNEISEKSEIFDDQFSVERPDGSNFTLKIRSTKLEDSAMYFCASRLNRVRSSGANVLTFGAGSRLTVL.

This clone has just one count. This sequence joins TRBV4-3 and TRBJ1-5; D uncertain. V was trimmed by 0 bases and J by 7 bases, leaving 10 bases between them. The CDR3 is made up of 14 amino acids. Germline-derived CDR1 and CDR2 are LGHNA and YSLEER. CDR3 in DNA: TGCGCCAGCAGCCAAGATCTGTATGAGCAGCCCCAGCATTTT. It specifies CASSQDLYEQPQHF.

The chain uses TRBV7-3 and TRBJ2-7; D possibly corresponds to TRBD1 (6 bases). Looked up from germline, CDR1 is SGHTA and CDR2 is FQGTGA. V was shortened by 2 bases and J by 3 bases, with 8 bases between the two germline ends. This CDR3 has 13 amino acids. Here the CDR3 reads CASSLHRDYEQYF. The CDR3 DNA follows: TGTGCCAGCAGCTTACACAGGGACTACGAGCAGTACTTC.

The chain combines TRBV6-2 or TRBV6-3 with TRBJ2-1; TRBD2 matches at 16 bases. V lost 5 bases, J lost 8 bases, and 3 bases stayed unmatched. Per germline, CDR1 MNHEY and CDR2 SVGEGT. The CDR3 totals 15 residues. CDR3 nucleotide sequence: TGTGCCAGCAGTCGGGGACTAGCGGGAGGGGATGAGCAGTTCTTC. Translated: CASSRGLAGGDEQFF.